This T cell receptor (beta chain) was sequenced during a study of shared clonotypes between healthy human individuals. Study-wide background: The study drew on a couple of women and a few men aged 18 to 49 as donors. Overall study results and limits: Shared clonotypes: 4.5% to 5% naive CD4, around 3.5% naive CD8, less than 2.5% memory CD4, 0.4% to 0.5% memory CD8. Naive subsets tended to show greater estimated richness than memory subsets.

Some clones are missing from TCRdb's copy, which holds only in-frame ones; the method was immunoSEQ multiplex PCR. The data contain under 1,100,000 clones, more than 65% of them singletons. The V gene's germline CDR1 is SGHNT and CDR2 YENEEA. The CDR3 loop spans 12 amino acids. Deletions cut 4 bases from V and 3 bases from J, with 5 bases between. Of note for this clone: Its antigen remains unknown.

V usage is TRBV11-3 and J usage is TRBJ2-3; no clear D gene. The source of this sequence is a young man in good health. The source material was memory CD4+ T cells sorted from blood. The sample's subset: CD45RA-negative fraction. CDR3 sequence: CASSSTTDTQYF. The CDR3 DNA reads as TGTGCCAGCAGCTCGACTACAGATACGCAGTATTTT.